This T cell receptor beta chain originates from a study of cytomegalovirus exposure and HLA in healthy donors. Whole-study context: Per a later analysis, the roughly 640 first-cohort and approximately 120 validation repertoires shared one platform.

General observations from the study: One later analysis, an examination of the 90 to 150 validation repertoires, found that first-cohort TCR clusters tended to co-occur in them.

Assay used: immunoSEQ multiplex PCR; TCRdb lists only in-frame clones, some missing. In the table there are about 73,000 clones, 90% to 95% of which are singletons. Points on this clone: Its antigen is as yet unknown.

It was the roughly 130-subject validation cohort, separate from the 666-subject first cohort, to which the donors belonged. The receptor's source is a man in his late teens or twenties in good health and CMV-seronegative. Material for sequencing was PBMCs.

The CDR3 protein is CASSYSVLQGAAAFF. DNA of the CDR3: TGTGCCAGCAGTTACTCGGTCTTACAAGGAGCTGCAGCTTTCTTT. The chain combines TRBV6-5 with TRBJ1-1; no firm D call. The germline gives CDR1 MNHEY, CDR2 SVGAGI. V was shortened by 0 bases and J by 10 bases, with 18 bases between the two germline ends. The CDR3 loop spans 15 amino acids.